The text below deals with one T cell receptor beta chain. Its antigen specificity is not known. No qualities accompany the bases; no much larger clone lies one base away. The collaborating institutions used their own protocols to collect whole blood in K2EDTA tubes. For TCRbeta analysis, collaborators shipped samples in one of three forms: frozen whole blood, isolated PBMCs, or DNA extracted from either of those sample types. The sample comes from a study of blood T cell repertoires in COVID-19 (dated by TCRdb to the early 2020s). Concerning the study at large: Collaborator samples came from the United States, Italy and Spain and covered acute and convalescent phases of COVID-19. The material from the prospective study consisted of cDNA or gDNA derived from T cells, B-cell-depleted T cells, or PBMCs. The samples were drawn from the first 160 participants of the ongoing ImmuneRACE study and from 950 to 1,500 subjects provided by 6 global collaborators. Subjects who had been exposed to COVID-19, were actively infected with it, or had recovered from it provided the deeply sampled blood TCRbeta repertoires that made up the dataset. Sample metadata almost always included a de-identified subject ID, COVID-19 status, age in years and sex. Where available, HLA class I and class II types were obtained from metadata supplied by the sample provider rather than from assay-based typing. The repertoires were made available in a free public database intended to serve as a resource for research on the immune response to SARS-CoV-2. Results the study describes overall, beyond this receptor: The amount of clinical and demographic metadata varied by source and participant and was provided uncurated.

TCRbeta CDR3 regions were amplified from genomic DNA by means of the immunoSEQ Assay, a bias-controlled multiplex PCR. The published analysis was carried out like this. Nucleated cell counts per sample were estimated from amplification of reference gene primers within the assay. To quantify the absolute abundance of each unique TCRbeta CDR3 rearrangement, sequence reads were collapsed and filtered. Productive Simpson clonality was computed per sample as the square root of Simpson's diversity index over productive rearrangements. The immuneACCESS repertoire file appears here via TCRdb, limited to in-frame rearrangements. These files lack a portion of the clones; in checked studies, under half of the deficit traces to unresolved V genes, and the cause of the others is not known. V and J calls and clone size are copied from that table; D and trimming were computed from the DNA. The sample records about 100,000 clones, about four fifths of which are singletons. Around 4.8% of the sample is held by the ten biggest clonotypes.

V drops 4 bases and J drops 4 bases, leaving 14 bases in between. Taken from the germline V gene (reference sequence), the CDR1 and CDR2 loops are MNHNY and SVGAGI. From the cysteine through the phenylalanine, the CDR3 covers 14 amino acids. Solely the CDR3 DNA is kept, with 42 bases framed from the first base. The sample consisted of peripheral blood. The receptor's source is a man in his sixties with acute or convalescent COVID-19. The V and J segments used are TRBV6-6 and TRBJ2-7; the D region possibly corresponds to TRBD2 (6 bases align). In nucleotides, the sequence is TGTGCCAGCAGTTCCCCGGGACTGCAATACGAGCAGTACTTC. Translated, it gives CASSSPGLQYEQYF.